This entry features one T cell receptor (beta chain) sequence. Its matching antigen is unknown. The protocol was immunoSEQ multiplex PCR, while the TCRdb copy is restricted to in-frame clones and leaves out a portion. The repertoire holds about 82,000 clones, with approximately 88% as singletons. The data belong to a study of siplizumab effects on memory and regulatory T cells. Per the germline V gene, CDR1 is LGHNA and CDR2 is YSLEER. This CDR3 comprises 21 residues. Trimming cost V 4 bases and J 3 bases; bases outside gene matches: 12. Whole-study findings and limits: Naive or memory phenotype was unassignable for roughly 75-96% of proliferating CD4+ or CD8+ clones.

The chain joins TRBV4-3 to TRBJ2-6; 16 bases fit TRBD2. The receptor comes from a human donor in good health. The sample taken for sequencing was Tregs sorted from blood. The CDR3 DNA reads TGCGCCAGCAGCCGGGATGTGCCGGGACTAGCGGGGGGGCTTGGGGCCAACGTCCTGACTTTC. Translating gives CASSRDVPGLAGGLGANVLTF.